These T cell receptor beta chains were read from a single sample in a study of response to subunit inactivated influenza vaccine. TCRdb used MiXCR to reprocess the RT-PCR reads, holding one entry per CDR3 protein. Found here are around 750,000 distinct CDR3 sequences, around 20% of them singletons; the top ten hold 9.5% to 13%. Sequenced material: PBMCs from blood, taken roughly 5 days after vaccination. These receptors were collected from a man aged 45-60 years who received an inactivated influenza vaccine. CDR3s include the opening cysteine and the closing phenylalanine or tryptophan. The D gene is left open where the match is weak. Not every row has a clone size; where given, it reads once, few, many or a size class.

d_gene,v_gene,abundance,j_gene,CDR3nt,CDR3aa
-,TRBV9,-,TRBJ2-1,TGTGCCAGCAGCCCCCATATACAGGGCAGTTCCTACAATGAGCAGTTCTTC,CASSPHIQGSSYNEQFF
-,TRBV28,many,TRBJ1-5,TGTGCCAGCAAGCTCGGAACACTCAATCAGCCCCAGCATTTT,CASKLGTLNQPQHF
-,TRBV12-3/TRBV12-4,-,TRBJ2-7,TGTGCCAGCAGTTTAGGAATGGTTCTCAAAACCTACGAGCAGTACTTC,CASSLGMVLKTYEQYF
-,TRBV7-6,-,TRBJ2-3,TGTGCCAGCAGCTTAATTGGGACACCACCGATCACAGATACGCAGTATTTT,CASSLIGTPPITDTQYF
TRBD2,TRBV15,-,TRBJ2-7,TGTGCCACCAGCAGAGATCGAGGAGGACTGGGACTAGCGGGGAAATACGAGCAGTACTTC,CATSRDRGGLGLAGKYEQYF
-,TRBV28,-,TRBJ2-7,TGTGCCAGCTGGGCGGGGGAGCAGTACTTC,CASWAGEQYF
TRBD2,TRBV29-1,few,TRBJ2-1,TGCAGCGTCGCCAAACCCCTAGCGGGAGGTGTTAGGGATGAGCAGTTCTTC,CSVAKPLAGGVRDEQFF
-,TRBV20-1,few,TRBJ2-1,TGCAGTGGCGGGCCCCGTGGGCTAGCTCTCGGTGAGCAGTTCTTC,CSGGPRGLALGEQFF
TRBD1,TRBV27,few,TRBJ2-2,TGTGCCAGCAGGTGGGGACAGGGGAACACCGGGGAGCTGTTTTTT,CASRWGQGNTGELFF
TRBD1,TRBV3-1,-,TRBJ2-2,TGTGCCAGCAGCCAGCTCTATCTAGGGACAGGGGTTAACACCGGGGAGCTGTTTTTT,CASSQLYLGTGVNTGELFF
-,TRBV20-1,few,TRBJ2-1,TGCACCGGGACACCAGGAAACAATGAGCAGTTCTTC,CTGTPGNNEQFF
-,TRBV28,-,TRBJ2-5,TGTGCCAGCAGTTTTGCACTACAAGAGACCCAGTACTTC,CASSFALQETQYF
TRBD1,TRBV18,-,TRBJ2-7,TGTGCCAGCTCATCACGACAGGGCACAAGCTCCTACGAGCAGTACTTC,CASSSRQGTSSYEQYF
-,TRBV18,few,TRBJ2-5,TGTGCCAGCTCACCACCGGGGACAATGGGTGTTGAGACCCAGTACTTC,CASSPPGTMGVETQYF
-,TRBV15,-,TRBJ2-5,TGTGCCACCAGCAGAGGTAGCGAGACCCAGTACTTC,CATSRGSETQYF
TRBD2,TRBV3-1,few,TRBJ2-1,TGTGCCAGCAGTACTAGCGGGGGGGTGCCGTTCTTC,CASSTSGGVPFF
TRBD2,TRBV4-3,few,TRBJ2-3,TGCGCCAGCAGCCAAGATAGCGGGGGCCCCACAGATACGCAGTATTTT,CASSQDSGGPTDTQYF
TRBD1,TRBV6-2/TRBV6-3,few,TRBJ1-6,TGTGCCAGCAGTCTAAGGGGGCTTATTTCACCCCTCCACTTT,CASSLRGLISPLHF
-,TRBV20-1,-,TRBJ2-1,TGCAGTGCTAGAGATCTTCGGACGCCGGGTACTGAGCAGTTCTTC,CSARDLRTPGTEQFF
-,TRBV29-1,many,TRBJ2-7,TGCAGCGTTTCCCGGTCAAGCTCCTACGAGCAGTACTTC,CSVSRSSSYEQYF
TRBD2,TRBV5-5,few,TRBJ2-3,TGTGCCAGCAGCTCTCAAGGTAGCGGGGGGCAGTATTTT,CASSSQGSGGQYF
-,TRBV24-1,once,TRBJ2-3,TGTGCCACCAGTGATAAGCTAGGGGCAGATACGCAGTATTTT,CATSDKLGADTQYF
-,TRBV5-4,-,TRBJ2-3,TGTGCCAGCAGCTTGCGGGTTAGCGCTAGCACAGATACGCAGTATTTT,CASSLRVSASTDTQYF
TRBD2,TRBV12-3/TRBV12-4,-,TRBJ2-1,TGTGCCAGCAGTTTAAGGGGCCTAGCGGGGGCCTTTAGCTCCTACAATGAGCAGTTCTTC,CASSLRGLAGAFSSYNEQFF
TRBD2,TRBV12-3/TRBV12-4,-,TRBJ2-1,TGTGCCAGCAGTTTATTTGGCGGGAGGGATCATGAGCAGTTCTTC,CASSLFGGRDHEQFF
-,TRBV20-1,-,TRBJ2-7,TGCAGTGCTAGAGATCGATGGGGGGGCTTCTGGGAGCAGTACTTC,CSARDRWGGFWEQYF
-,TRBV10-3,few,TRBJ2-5,TGTGCCACGACGGCGGGCAAACAAGAGACCCAGTACTTC,CATTAGKQETQYF
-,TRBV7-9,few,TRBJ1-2,TGTGCCAGCAGCACACGAAACTACAGGGTGGGCTACACCTTC,CASSTRNYRVGYTF
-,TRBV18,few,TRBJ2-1,TGTGCCAGCTCACCTGGAGAGAGGATCAATGAGCAGTTCTTC,CASSPGERINEQFF
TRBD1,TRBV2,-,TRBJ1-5,TGTGCCAGCACGAGGACAGGGACGAATCAGCCCCAGCATTTT,CASTRTGTNQPQHF
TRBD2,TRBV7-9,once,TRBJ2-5,TGTGCCAGCAGCTCCGGGACTAGCGGGGGGGCCGAAGAGACCCAGTACTTC,CASSSGTSGGAEETQYF
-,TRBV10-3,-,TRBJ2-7,TGTGCCATCAGTTGGACAGCTTCCTACGAGCAGTACTTC,CAISWTASYEQYF
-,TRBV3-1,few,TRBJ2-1,TGTGCCAGCAGTCCCAATGCTAATGAGCAGTTCTTC,CASSPNANEQFF
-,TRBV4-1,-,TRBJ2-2,TGCGCCAGCAGCCAAGATCGACACCTCACCGGGGAGCTGTTTTTT,CASSQDRHLTGELFF
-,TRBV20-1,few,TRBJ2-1,TGCAGTGCATACCGTCTAGCTGAGCAGTTCTTC,CSAYRLAEQFF
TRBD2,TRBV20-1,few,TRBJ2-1,TGCACTTGTAGCGGGAGGGCAAACAATGAGCAGTTCTTC,CTCSGRANNEQFF
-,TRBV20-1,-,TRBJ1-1,TGCAGTGCTAGCGTAGGGGGAAACACTGAAGCTTTCTTT,CSASVGGNTEAFF
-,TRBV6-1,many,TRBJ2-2,TGTGCCAGCAGCCAGACTAGTGTCTACGGGGAGCTGTTTTTT,CASSQTSVYGELFF
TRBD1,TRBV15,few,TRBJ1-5,TGTGCCACCAGCAAGGACAGGCTTCTTGGGGATCAGCCCCAGCATTTT,CATSKDRLLGDQPQHF
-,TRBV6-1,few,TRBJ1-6,TGTGCCAGCAGCCACAACAGGGACGAGCGAGACGGGAATTCACCCCTCCACTTT,CASSHNRDERDGNSPLHF
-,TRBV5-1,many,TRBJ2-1,TGCGCCAGCAGCTTGTCATTACAGGGGGGGTACAATGAGCAGTTCTTC,CASSLSLQGGYNEQFF
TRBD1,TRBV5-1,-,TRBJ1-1,TGCGCCAGCGCAAAGGGAGGGACAGGGGGGAACACTGAAGCTTTCTTT,CASAKGGTGGNTEAFF
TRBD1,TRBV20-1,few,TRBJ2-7,TGCAGTGTTGGGACAGGGATACCCTACGAGCAGTACTTC,CSVGTGIPYEQYF